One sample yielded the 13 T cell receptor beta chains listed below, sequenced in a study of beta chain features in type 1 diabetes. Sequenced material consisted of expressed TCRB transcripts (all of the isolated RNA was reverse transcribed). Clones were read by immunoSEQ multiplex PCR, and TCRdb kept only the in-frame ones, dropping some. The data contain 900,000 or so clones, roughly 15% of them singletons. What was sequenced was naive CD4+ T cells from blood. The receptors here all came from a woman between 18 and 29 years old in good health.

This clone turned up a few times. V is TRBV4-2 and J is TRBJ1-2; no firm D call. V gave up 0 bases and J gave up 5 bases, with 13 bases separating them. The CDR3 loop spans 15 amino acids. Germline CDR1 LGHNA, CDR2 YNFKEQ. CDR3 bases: TGTGCCAGCAGCCAAGATGCCCAAATTGGATATGGCTACACCTTC. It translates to CASSQDAQIGYGYTF.

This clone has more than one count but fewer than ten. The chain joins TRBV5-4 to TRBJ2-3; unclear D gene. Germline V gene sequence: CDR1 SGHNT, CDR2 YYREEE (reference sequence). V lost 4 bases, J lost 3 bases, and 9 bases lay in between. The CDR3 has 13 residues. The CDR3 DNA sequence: TGTGCCAGCAGCCAGGCGGTGACAGATACGCAGTATTTT. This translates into CASSQAVTDTQYF. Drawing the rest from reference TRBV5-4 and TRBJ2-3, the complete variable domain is ETGVTQSPTHLIKTRGQQVTLRCSSQSGHNTVSWYQQALGQGPQFIFQYYREEENGRGNFPPRFSGLQFPNYSSELNVNALELDDSALYLCASSQAVTDTQYFGPGTRLTVL.

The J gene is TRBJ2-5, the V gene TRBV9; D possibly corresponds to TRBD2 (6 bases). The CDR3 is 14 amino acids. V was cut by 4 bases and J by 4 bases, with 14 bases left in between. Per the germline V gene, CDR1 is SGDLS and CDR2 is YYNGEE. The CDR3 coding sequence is TGTGCCAGCAGCAAGGGCGGGACTGTAGAGACCCAGTACTTC. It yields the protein CASSKGGTVETQYF.

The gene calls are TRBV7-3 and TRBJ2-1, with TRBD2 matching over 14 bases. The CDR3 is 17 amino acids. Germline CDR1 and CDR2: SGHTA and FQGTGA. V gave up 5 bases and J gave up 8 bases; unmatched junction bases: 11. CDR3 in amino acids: CASSSAAGLAGVDEQFF. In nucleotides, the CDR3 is TGTGCCAGCAGCAGCGCTGCGGGACTAGCGGGAGTCGATGAGCAGTTCTTC.

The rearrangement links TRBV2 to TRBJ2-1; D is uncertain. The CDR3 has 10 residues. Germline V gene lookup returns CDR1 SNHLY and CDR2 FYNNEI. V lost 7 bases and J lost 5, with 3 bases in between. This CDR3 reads CASNNNEQFF. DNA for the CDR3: TGTGCCAGCAACAACAATGAGCAGTTCTTC.

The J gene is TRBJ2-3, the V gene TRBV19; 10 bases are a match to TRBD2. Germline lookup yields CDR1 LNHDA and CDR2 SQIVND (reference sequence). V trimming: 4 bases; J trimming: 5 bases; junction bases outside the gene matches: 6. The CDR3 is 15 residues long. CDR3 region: CASSRLAGVEDTQYF. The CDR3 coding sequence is TGTGCCAGTAGTAGGCTAGCGGGAGTGGAAGATACGCAGTATTTT.

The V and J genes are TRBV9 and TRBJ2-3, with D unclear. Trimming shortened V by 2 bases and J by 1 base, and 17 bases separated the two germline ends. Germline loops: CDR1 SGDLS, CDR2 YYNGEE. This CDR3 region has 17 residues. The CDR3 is CASSVGLGYEGTDTQYF. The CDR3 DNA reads TGTGCCAGCAGCGTGGGCCTCGGGTATGAGGGCACAGATACGCAGTATTTT.

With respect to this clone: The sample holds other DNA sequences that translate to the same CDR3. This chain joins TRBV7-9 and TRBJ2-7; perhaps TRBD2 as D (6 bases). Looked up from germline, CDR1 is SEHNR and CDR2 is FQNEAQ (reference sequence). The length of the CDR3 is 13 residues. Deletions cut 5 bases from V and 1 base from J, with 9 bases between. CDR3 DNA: TGTGCCAGCAGCCCGGGACTGTCCTACGAGCAGTACTTC. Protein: CASSPGLSYEQYF.

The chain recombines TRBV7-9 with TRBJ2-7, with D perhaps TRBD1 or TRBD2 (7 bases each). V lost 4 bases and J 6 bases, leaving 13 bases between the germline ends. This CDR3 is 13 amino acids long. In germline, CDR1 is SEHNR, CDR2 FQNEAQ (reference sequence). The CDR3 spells CASSYTGEGEQYF. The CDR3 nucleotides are TGTGCCAGCAGCTACACAGGGGAGGGCGAGCAGTACTTC.

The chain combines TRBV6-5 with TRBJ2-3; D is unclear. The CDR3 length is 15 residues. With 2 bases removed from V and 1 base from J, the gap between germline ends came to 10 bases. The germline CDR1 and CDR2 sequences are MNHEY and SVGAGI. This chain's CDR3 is CASSYLDPGTDTQYF. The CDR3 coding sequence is TGTGCCAGCAGTTACCTTGACCCGGGCACAGATACGCAGTATTTT.

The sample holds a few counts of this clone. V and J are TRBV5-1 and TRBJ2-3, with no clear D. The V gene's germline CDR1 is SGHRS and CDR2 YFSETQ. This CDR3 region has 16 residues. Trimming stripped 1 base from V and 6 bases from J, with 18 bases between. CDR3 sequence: CASSLSSGSDRDTQYF. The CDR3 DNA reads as TGCGCCAGCAGCTTGAGTTCAGGAAGTGACCGGGATACGCAGTATTTT.

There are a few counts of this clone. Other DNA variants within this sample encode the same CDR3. The CDR3 reads CASSQGPEAFF. The CDR3 region has the DNA TGTGCCAGCAGTCAGGGACCTGAAGCTTTCTTT. V and J are TRBV6-6 and TRBJ1-1; possibly TRBD1 for D (5 bases). The CDR3 has 11 amino acids. Per germline, CDR1 MNHNY and CDR2 SVGAGI (reference sequence). Trimming cost V 5 bases and J 6 bases, with 7 bases left between them.

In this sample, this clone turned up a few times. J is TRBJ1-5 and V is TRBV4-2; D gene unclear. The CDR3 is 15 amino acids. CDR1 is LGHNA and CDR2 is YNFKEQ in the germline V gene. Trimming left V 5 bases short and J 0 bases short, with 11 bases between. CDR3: CASSRERNSNQPQHF. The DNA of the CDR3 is TGTGCCAGCAGCAGAGAGCGCAATAGCAATCAGCCCCAGCATTTT.